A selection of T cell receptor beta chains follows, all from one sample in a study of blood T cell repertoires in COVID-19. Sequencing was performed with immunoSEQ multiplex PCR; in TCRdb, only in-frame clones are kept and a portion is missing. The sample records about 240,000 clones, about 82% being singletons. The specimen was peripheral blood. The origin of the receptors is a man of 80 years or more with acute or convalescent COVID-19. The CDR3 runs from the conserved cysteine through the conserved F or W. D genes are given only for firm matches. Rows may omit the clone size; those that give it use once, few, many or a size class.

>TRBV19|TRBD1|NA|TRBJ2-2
CASSRTGPNTGELFF
TGTGCCAGTAGTAGGACAGGTCCCAACACCGGGGAGCTGTTTTTT
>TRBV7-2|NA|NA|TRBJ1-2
CASSTGEGIRGYTF
TGTGCCAGCTCCACTGGGGAGGGAATCCGTGGCTACACCTTC
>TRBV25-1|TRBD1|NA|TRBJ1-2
CASSGAGDRVMDGYTF
TGTGCCAGCAGTGGGGCCGGGGACAGGGTGATGGATGGCTACACCTTC
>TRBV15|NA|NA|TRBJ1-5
CATSRDIGQSYQPQHF
TGTGCCACCAGCAGAGATATCGGACAGAGTTATCAGCCCCAGCATTTT
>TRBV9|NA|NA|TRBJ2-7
CASSATGNEQYF
TGTGCCAGCAGCGCAACCGGGAACGAGCAGTACTTC
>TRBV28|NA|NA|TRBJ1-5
CASSERSNQPQHF
TGTGCCAGCAGTGAGCGTAGCAATCAGCCCCAGCATTTT
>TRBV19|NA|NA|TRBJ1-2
CASSILPDTPYGYTF
TGTGCCAGTAGTATTCTGCCGGACACACCCTATGGCTACACCTTC
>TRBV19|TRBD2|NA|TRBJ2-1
CASSSTAGDEQFF
TGTGCCAGTAGTTCAACGGCGGGGGATGAGCAGTTCTTC
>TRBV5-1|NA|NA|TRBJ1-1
CASSLEIGGTEAFF
TGCGCCAGCAGCTTGGAGATCGGGGGCACTGAAGCTTTCTTT
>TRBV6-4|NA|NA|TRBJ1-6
CASSDSGGSPLHF
TGTGCCAGCAGTGACTCGGGGGGTTCACCCCTCCACTTT
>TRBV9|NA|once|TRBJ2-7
CASSVGPEQYF
TGTGCCAGCAGCGTAGGGCCCGAGCAGTACTTC
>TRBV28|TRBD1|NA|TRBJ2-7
CASRSAGTGVHEQYF
TGTGCCAGCAGAAGTGCCGGGACAGGGGTGCACGAGCAGTACTTC
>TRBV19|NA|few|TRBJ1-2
CASSTSGGVTTNGYTF
TGTGCCAGTAGCACCTCTGGGGGCGTAACTACCAATGGCTACACCTTC
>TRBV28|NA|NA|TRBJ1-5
CASKGGASNQPQHF
TGTGCCAGCAAAGGGGGGGCCAGCAATCAGCCCCAGCATTTT